This T cell receptor beta chain was sequenced for a study of regulatory T cells in long-lasting Graves disease. As for time point: newly diagnosed GD, antithyroid drugs for less than 3 months. The TCR library was made from RNA extracted from PBMCs. This clonotype was observed many times. CDR3-region Arm-PCR and iRepertoire HTBI primers produced the TCR beta libraries. TCRdb processed the multiplex PCR reads anew with MiXCR; each CDR3 protein has one entry. This sample yields 400,000 to 550,000 distinct CDR3 sequences, of which 16% are seen a single time; about 10% belongs to the top ten. The germline gives CDR1 ENHRY, CDR2 SYGVKD. This CDR3 spans 15 amino acids. V shed 3 bases and J shed 6 bases, with 15 bases lying between them. In addition, the sample was reused for a study of T cells in Graves' hyperthyroidism and ophthalmopathy.

Sequences were derived from peripheral blood mononuclear cells (PBMCs), sampled at new diagnosis, from a patient treated with antithyroid drugs. The receptor's source is a woman in her twenties or thirties with Graves disease. This chain connects TRBV10-3 to TRBJ2-1; TRBD1 might be the D (5 bases). The CDR3 here is CAISDSRGWVNEQFF. CDR3 sequence (DNA): TGTGCCATCAGTGATAGTAGGGGCTGGGTCAATGAGCAGTTCTTC.